The T cell receptor beta chain described here comes from a study of shared clonotypes between healthy human individuals (dated by TCRdb to the early 2020s). Turning to the overall study: Three men and two women, aged 18 to 49 years, made up the cohort. To increase sequencing depth and limit assay-specific biases, TCR repertoire library preparation and sequencing were carried out by different laboratories using diverse techniques. For each donor, CD4 naive and CD4 memory were each given three plates, CD8 naive was given two plates, and CD8 memory was given one plate. The study deeply sequenced blood TCR repertoires of about five healthy adults to estimate repertoire size and the extent of clonotype sharing between individuals. Each donor's leukapheresis produced roughly between roughly 0.85 and 9.5 billion PBMCs.

CD8 naive samples were obtained by positive selection for CCR7 among CD45RO-negative cells, yielding a CD45RA+CCR7+ population from which TemRA cells were excluded. Donors were healthy HIV-negative adults with no recently reported acute infections or vaccinations. All donors were Caucasian adults living in Nashville, Tennessee, USA. After blood collection by leukapheresis, PBMCs were isolated using Ficoll-Histopaque density gradient centrifugation and then cryopreserved in the vapor phase of liquid nitrogen. Purity and quantity of every magnetically sorted T cell population were checked by analytical flow cytometry. Each sorted fraction had its genomic DNA isolated and then quantified by UV absorbance on a Nanodrop 2000c. With regard to this clone: This clone's antigen is unknown. Base qualities are not recorded, but no much larger clone differs from it by a single base.

Taken from the germline V gene, the CDR1 and CDR2 loops are SNHLY and FYNNEI. V drops 2 bases and J drops 6 bases, leaving 14 bases in between. The cysteine opens and the phenylalanine closes a CDR3 of 15 amino acids. CDR3 DNA is the only sequence kept; it has 45 bases, read in frame from the first base. Using the deep immunoSEQ assay, TCR CDR3 regions were amplified from genomic DNA by multiplex PCR. For each cell subset, the extracted genomic DNA was distributed evenly across all wells of several immunoSEQ 96-well plates, and each plate served as one replicate. For sorted subsets, 200 to 250 ng genomic DNA, equal to 25,000 to 35,000 T cell genomes, was loaded into each replicate PCR. Purified libraries were measured with a Qubit 3.0 fluorometer, size-checked on a Bioanalyzer 2100, and measured again with the KAPA Library Quantification kit. Each immunoSEQ 96-well plate was sequenced on its own single-read 150-cycle Illumina NextSeq 550 flow cell. Turning to the authors' computational methods: The immunoSEQ output contained only junctional sequences without quality scores, so filtering could not match that applied to full-length reads. Sequences were annotated with PyIR, a Python wrapper for IgBLAST v1.9, and V/J genes and CDR3 were assigned using IMGT germline references. Reads were removed for weak V/J assignments (E-value above 1e-6), missing CDR3, stop codons, out-of-frame junctions, or ambiguous translated residues. V3J clonotypes were defined as sequences sharing the same inferred V gene, J gene, and CDR3 amino acid sequence. Percentage overlap between repertoires was computed as shared unique clonotypes divided by the size of the smaller repertoire. RTK rarefaction, the Chao1 estimator, and Recon v2.1 estimates of unobserved clonotypes were used to assess repertoire richness. Generation probabilities for all TCRbeta clonotypes obtained by the gDNA method from several donors were computed using OLGA. Not all clones reach the TCRdb copy of this immuneACCESS table, which keeps in-frame sequences only. Checked studies attribute under half of the gap to unresolved V genes and leave the rest unexplained. Clone size and V and J calls were adopted from that table, with D and trimming inferred from the DNA. This sample has hundreds of thousands of clones in its table, and just over 90% of those were observed once. Of the sample, approximately 24% falls within the top ten clones.

Overall study results and their limits: Sampling was restricted to blood, and TCR repertoires in tissues likely differ from the TCR repertoires found in blood. Rarefaction of sorted-subset datasets indicated incomplete sequencing despite the large sequencing depth. Across four donors, approximately 4.9% of naive CD4, roughly 3.5% of naive CD8, 2.3% of memory CD4, and roughly 0.4% of memory CD8 clonotypes were shared. Because the study included only a small number of donors, the genetic and exposure-history diversity represented was limited. Naive subsets generally had larger estimated clonotype richness than memory subsets did. Compared with non-shared clonotypes, clonotypes shared by all four sorted-subset donors had higher generation probabilities. Based on pairwise subsampling, the degree of clonotype sharing among donors was expected to be affected by sequencing depth.

This receptor was taken from a man in his thirties or forties in good health. In this chain, TRBV2 is recombined with TRBJ1-5; the D gene is possibly TRBD1, with 6 bases matching. The sample consisted of naive CD8+ T cells sorted from blood. What the cell subset or site label conveys for this sample: CD45RA+CCR7+. CDR3 region: CASSERAAGVQPQHF. The DNA sequence reads TGTGCCAGCAGTGAAAGGGCGGCAGGGGTTCAGCCCCAGCATTTT.